These 7 T cell receptor beta chains were sequenced from one sample in a study of PD-1 blockade in classical Hodgkin lymphoma. Every patient relapsed after autologous stem cell transplantation, and brentuximab vedotin exposure varied. The protocol was immunoSEQ multiplex PCR, while the TCRdb copy is restricted to in-frame clones and leaves out a portion. Of approximately 52,000 clones in the sample, 73% were seen once. Source: peripheral blood mononuclear cells (PBMCs), taken before the second cycle of nivolumab. The receptor set was obtained from a human donor with classical Hodgkin lymphoma.

This rearrangement joins TRBV5-1 to TRBJ2-7; tentative D call: TRBD1 (5 bases). Germline values: CDR1 SGHRS, CDR2 YFSETQ. The CDR3 consists of 13 residues. V lost 4 bases and J 1 base, leaving 9 bases between the germline ends. The CDR3 here is CASSPGYSYEQYF. CDR3 coding DNA: TGCGCCAGCAGCCCAGGGTATTCCTACGAGCAGTACTTC.

This clone was observed a handful of times. The chain recombines TRBV13 with TRBJ2-7; D is undetermined. V lost 0 bases to trimming and J lost 3 bases, with 6 bases between them. This CDR3 contains 13 residues. Germline CDR1 PRHDT, CDR2 FYEKMQ (reference sequence). CDR3 coding DNA: TGTGCCAGCAGCTTAGGACAGTTCTACGAGCAGTACTTC. Translation gives CASSLGQFYEQYF.

The rearrangement uses TRBV7-2 and TRBJ1-5, with D maybe TRBD1 (5 bases). V was cut by 2 bases and J by 7 bases, with 12 bases left in between. The CDR3 contains 14 residues. From germline, CDR1 is SGHTA and CDR2 FQGNSA. CDR3 coding DNA: TGTGCCAGCAGCTTAAAGGGGAGCCACCAGCCCCAGCATTTT. Its protein is CASSLKGSHQPQHF.

V is TRBV4-1 and J is TRBJ1-5; unclear D gene. The length of the CDR3 is 13 residues. Trimming pared 3 bases from V and 6 bases from J, leaving 9 bases between. CDR1 is MGHRA, CDR2 YSYEKL, per germline. The chain's CDR3 is CASSQAQGQPQHF. The CDR3 DNA is TGCGCCAGCAGCCAGGCCCAAGGTCAGCCCCAGCATTTT.

This clone was observed many times. The J gene is TRBJ2-5, the V gene TRBV19; no clear D. The CDR3 has 14 residues. CDR1 and CDR2 from the germline V gene are LNHDA and SQIVND (reference sequence). Trimming stripped 0 bases from V and 5 bases from J, with 10 bases between. The CDR3 is CASSIDQVGETQYF. Here the CDR3 DNA reads TGTGCCAGTAGTATAGATCAGGTCGGGGAGACCCAGTACTTC.

Written as DNA, the CDR3 is TGTGCCAGCAGCGCGGGACAGGGATACACTGAAGCTTTCTTT. Its protein product is CASSAGQGYTEAFF. The rearrangement joins TRBV9 to TRBJ1-1, with 9 bases fitting TRBD1. CDR1 is SGDLS, CDR2 YYNGEE, per germline. CDR3 length equals 14 residues. V gave up 3 bases and J gave up 3 bases; unmatched junction bases: 3.

This clone has only a few counts. This sample also contains other DNA sequences that code for the same CDR3. The gene calls are TRBV19 and TRBJ2-3, with D unresolved. Looked up from germline, CDR1 is LNHDA and CDR2 is SQIVND (reference sequence). The CDR3 is 15 amino acids. Trimming shortened V by 6 bases and J by 0 bases, and 13 bases separated the two germline ends. The CDR3 DNA is TGTGCCAGTAGCGATCGCCCCACTAGCACAGATACGCAGTATTTT. Translating gives CASSDRPTSTDTQYF.